A selection of T cell receptor beta chains follows, all from one sample in a study of preoperative IRX-2 immunotherapy in early breast cancer. Assay used: immunoSEQ multiplex PCR; TCRdb lists only in-frame clones, some missing. The data hold approximately 24,000 clones, with about 90% observed a single time. The material was tumor tissue, obtained after IRX-2 immunotherapy. The receptors stem from a human donor with breast cancer. The CDR3 runs from the conserved cysteine through the conserved F or W. D genes are given only for firm matches. Clone size is not always given. Where it is, it says once, few, many or a class for expanded clones.

>TRBV9|TRBD1|-|TRBJ2-6
CASSAQLDTGQGSLVSGANVLTF
TGTGCCAGCAGCGCACAACTGGATACCGGACAGGGTAGCTTGGTTAGTGGGGCCAACGTCCTGACTTTC
>TRBV9|-|-|TRBJ2-1
CASSDSLTSPSRNEQFF
TGTGCCAGCAGCGATTCGTTGACTAGTCCAAGTCGCAATGAGCAGTTCTTC
>TRBV21-1|-|-|TRBJ2-5
CARLQGLARETQYF
TGTGCCAGGCTGCAGGGACTAGCGCGGGAGACCCAGTACTTC
>TRBV6-5|TRBD1|once|TRBJ1-4
CASRLGGVGEKLFF
TGTGCCAGCAGACTAGGGGGCGTAGGGGAAAAACTGTTTTTT
>TRBV5-6|-|-|TRBJ2-7
CASSVYQGPPYEQYF
TGTGCCAGCAGCGTGTATCAGGGGCCACCATACGAGCAGTACTTC
>TRBV10-2|-|-|TRBJ2-1
CATTTGANEQFF
TGCGCCACGACGACAGGTGCGAATGAGCAGTTCTTC
>TRBV11-3|-|-|TRBJ1-1
CASSLAPNTEAFF
TGTGCCAGCAGCTTAGCCCCGAACACTGAAGCTTTCTTT
>TRBV5-4|-|-|TRBJ2-1
CASSQEGGVYNEQFF
TGTGCCAGCAGCCAGGAGGGGGGGGTCTACAATGAGCAGTTCTTC
>TRBV19|-|-|TRBJ2-7
CASSIRGAKSSYEQYF
TGTGCCAGTAGTATCCGAGGGGCGAAGAGCTCCTACGAGCAGTACTTC
>TRBV9|-|-|TRBJ2-3
CASSVGGGSTDTQYF
TGTGCCAGCAGCGTAGGAGGGGGAAGCACAGATACGCAGTATTTT
>TRBV5-1|TRBD1|-|TRBJ1-2
CASSRTTGEGNYGYTF
TGCGCCAGCAGCAGGACGACAGGGGAGGGAAACTATGGCTACACCTTC
>TRBV5-1|-|-|TRBJ2-2
CASSLNRGRGGELFF
TGCGCCAGCAGCTTGAACCGGGGGCGAGGCGGGGAGCTGTTTTTT
>TRBV18|-|once|TRBJ1-1
CASSPPAQTEAFF
TGTGCCAGCTCACCCCCCGCGCAAACTGAAGCTTTCTTT
>TRBV4-1|-|-|TRBJ2-5
CASSLQEYQETQYF
TGCGCCAGCAGCCTGCAGGAGTACCAAGAGACCCAGTACTTC
>TRBV30|-|-|TRBJ2-2
CAWSGGRGELFF
TGTGCCTGGAGTGGTGGGAGGGGGGAGCTGTTTTTT
>TRBV9|-|-|TRBJ2-3
CASSVVSSPSTDTQYF
TGTGCCAGCAGCGTAGTGTCTAGCCCTAGCACAGATACGCAGTATTTT
>TRBV2|-|-|TRBJ1-6
CASSDSQANSPLHF
TGTGCCAGCAGTGATTCACAGGCTAATTCACCCCTCCACTTT
>TRBV6-6|-|-|TRBJ1-2
CASSVGQLYGYTF
TGTGCCAGCAGTGTTGGACAGCTCTATGGCTACACCTTC
>TRBV6-4|-|-|TRBJ2-3
CASSDSSDPTDTQYF
TGTGCCAGCAGTGACTCGAGCGACCCAACAGATACGCAGTATTTT
>TRBV28|-|-|TRBJ1-1
CASSRIGDTEAFF
TGTGCCAGCAGCCGGATAGGGGACACTGAAGCTTTCTTT
>TRBV5-1|TRBD2|once|TRBJ2-5
CASSRTSGLAGAGTQYF
TGCGCCAGCAGCCGGACTTCGGGACTAGCGGGGGCGGGGACCCAGTACTTC
>TRBV19|-|-|TRBJ1-1
CASSMRVMGSEAFF
TGTGCCAGTAGTATGAGGGTAATGGGCTCTGAAGCTTTCTTT
>TRBV5-1|TRBD1|-|TRBJ1-1
CASSSGQGLNTEAFF
TGCGCCAGCAGCTCGGGACAGGGGTTAAACACTGAAGCTTTCTTT
>TRBV5-1|TRBD1|once|TRBJ2-6
CASSLAGQVSGANVLTF
TGCGCCAGCAGCTTGGCGGGACAGGTCTCTGGGGCCAACGTCCTGACTTTC
>TRBV7-9|TRBD2|-|TRBJ2-1
CASNRGRGVYNEQFF
TGTGCCAGCAATCGGGGGCGGGGGGTCTACAATGAGCAGTTCTTC
>TRBV6-6|-|-|TRBJ1-1
CATGPGAFF
TGTGCCACCGGCCCTGGGGCTTTCTTT
>TRBV18|-|-|TRBJ1-3
CASSPAADGYSGNTIYF
TGTGCCAGCTCACCCGCGGCCGACGGATACTCTGGAAACACCATATATTTT
>TRBV7-8|-|-|TRBJ1-1
CASSLLVNTEAFF
TGTGCCAGCAGCTTACTCGTGAACACTGAAGCTTTCTTT
>TRBV2|-|-|TRBJ1-5
CASSEGMNQPQHF
TGTGCCAGCAGTGAGGGTATGAATCAGCCCCAGCATTTT
>TRBV11-2|-|-|TRBJ1-1
CASSLSYSLTEAFF
TGTGCCAGCAGCTTATCATACAGCCTCACTGAAGCTTTCTTT
>TRBV30|-|-|TRBJ1-5
CAWSVSPVRKQPQHF
TGTGCCTGGAGTGTATCCCCCGTCAGAAAGCAGCCCCAGCATTTT
>TRBV7-3|TRBD2|-|TRBJ2-3
CASSRQGLAGISNTDTQYF
TGTGCCAGCAGCCGGCAGGGACTAGCGGGGATAAGTAACACAGATACGCAGTATTTT
>TRBV12-5|TRBD1|-|TRBJ1-5
CASGLSGGSNQPQHF
TGTGCTAGTGGTTTGTCAGGGGGTAGCAATCAGCCCCAGCATTTT
>TRBV18|TRBD2|-|TRBJ2-3
CASSRGSGGDTQYF
TGTGCCAGCTCACGAGGGAGCGGGGGAGATACGCAGTATTTT
>TRBV7-9|-|-|TRBJ1-5
CASSVGVGSMHF
-
>TRBV2|-|once|TRBJ1-5
CASSFAGRDQPQHF
TGTGCCAGCAGTTTCGCAGGGAGGGATCAGCCCCAGCATTTT
>TRBV11-1|-|-|TRBJ1-1
CASSFAFDTEAFF
TGTGCCAGCAGCTTCGCGTTTGACACTGAAGCTTTCTTT
>TRBV11-2|-|-|TRBJ1-4
CASSLMGGNEKLFF
TGTGCCAGCAGCTTAATGGGTGGGAATGAAAAACTGTTTTTT
>TRBV5-4|-|-|TRBJ2-6
CASSLVQPSLGANVLTF
TGTGCCAGCAGCTTGGTCCAGCCAAGTTTAGGGGCCAACGTCCTGACTTTC
>TRBV11-2|TRBD1|-|TRBJ1-2
CASSPDRGGGYTF
TGTGCCAGCAGCCCGGACAGGGGAGGAGGCTACACCTTC
>TRBV9|-|-|TRBJ2-2
CASSAEYGANTGELFF
TGTGCCAGCAGCGCAGAATACGGCGCGAACACCGGGGAGCTGTTTTTT
>TRBV19|TRBD1|-|TRBJ2-7
CASSSTGDGEQYF
TGTGCCAGTAGTTCTACAGGGGATGGAGAGCAGTACTTC
>TRBV19|TRBD1|-|TRBJ2-3
CASSIGQVTDTQYF
TGTGCCAGTAGTATTGGACAGGTCACAGATACGCAGTATTTT